This T cell receptor beta chain was documented in a study of CD8 T cells in Susac syndrome. Reverse transcription of 0.5 to 1 ug RNA was performed with random hexamers. The TCR beta CDR3 was amplified by immunoSEQ multiplex PCR across 54 Vbeta, 13 Jbeta. Each CDR3 protein is one row after TCRdb ran MiXCR on the immunoSEQ multiplex PCR reads. The table lists some 300,000 distinct CDR3 sequences, approximately 90% of them singletons. There are 15 residues in the CDR3. CDR1 and CDR2 from the germline V gene are LGHNA and YNFKEQ. V was clipped by 0 bases and J by 3 bases; unmatched bases: 4. TCR beta was sequenced from blood CD8+ and CD4+ T cells.

This clonotype was obtained from a human donor with multiple sclerosis. The chain employs TRBV4-2 and TRBJ2-7, with TRBD2 matching over 8 bases. The source material was CD8+ T cells from PBMCs. The CDR3 is CASSQDGGGVYEQYF. CDR3 DNA: TGTGCCAGCAGCCAAGACGGGGGGGGCGTCTACGAGCAGTACTTC.